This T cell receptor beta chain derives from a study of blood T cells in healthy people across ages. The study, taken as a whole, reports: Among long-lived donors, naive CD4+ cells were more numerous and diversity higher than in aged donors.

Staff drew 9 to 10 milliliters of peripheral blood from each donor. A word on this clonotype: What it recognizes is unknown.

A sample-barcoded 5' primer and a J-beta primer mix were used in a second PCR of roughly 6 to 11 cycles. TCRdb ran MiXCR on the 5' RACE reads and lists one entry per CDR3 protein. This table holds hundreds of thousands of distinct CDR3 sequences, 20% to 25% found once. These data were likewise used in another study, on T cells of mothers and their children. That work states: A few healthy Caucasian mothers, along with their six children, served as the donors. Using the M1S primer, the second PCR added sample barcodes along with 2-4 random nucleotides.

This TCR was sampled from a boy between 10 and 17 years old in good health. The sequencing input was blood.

The CDR3 DNA reads TGCAGTGCTAGAGATCTCCGCGGAGGGGCAGTTCTTGGCTACACCTTC. Translation gives CSARDLRGGAVLGYTF. This chain links TRBV20-1 with TRBJ1-2; TRBD1 is a possible D gene (5 bases). Trimming stripped 0 bases from V and 7 bases from J, with 21 bases between. The CDR3 is 16 amino acids. CDR1 DFQATT and CDR2 SNEGSKA come from the germline V gene (reference sequence).